The entry that follows covers one TCR beta chain sequence. As yet, its antigen is unknown. The cohort excluded patients with autoimmune disease history or systemic immunosuppression. Cycle 7 day 1, cycle 4 day 1, and baseline were the timepoints at which blood was sampled. Using immunoSEQ multiplex PCR, the repertoire was profiled, and TCRdb retains in-frame clones only, with some absent. This repertoire shows tens of thousands of clones, 85% found once; its top ten account for more than 3%. Looked up from germline, CDR1 is MNHNY and CDR2 is SVGAGI (reference sequence). The CDR3 totals 10 residues. Deletions cut 4 bases from V and 7 bases from J, with 4 bases between. This sample was taken from a study of OX40 agonist ivuxolimab in advanced cancers. About the study: The dose of intravenous ivuxolimab that patients received every 2 weeks ranged from 0.01 to 10 mg/kg.

Notes on the study in general: In the 0.1 to 3.0 mg/kg range, CD4+ and CD8+ blood T cells had expanded clonally by week 6.

The genes are TRBV6-6 and TRBJ1-2; D gene ambiguous. Sequenced here: CD4+ or CD8+ T cells sorted from blood, sampled in a trial of the OX40 agonist ivuxolimab. This receptor was identified in an adult with an advanced solid tumor such as melanoma, head and neck, liver or kidney cancer. The CDR3 protein is CASSSAGYTF. The DNA for the CDR3 is TGTGCCAGCAGTTCCGCTGGCTACACCTTC.